The 25 T cell receptor beta chains in this list originate from one sample, sequenced in a study of blood T cell repertoires in COVID-19. Sequencing used immunoSEQ multiplex PCR; TCRdb keeps in-frame clones, though not all of them. Of about 170,000 clones listed, 70% to 90% are singletons. The sequencing input was peripheral blood. These receptors were obtained from an elderly woman with COVID-19, enrolled during active disease.

V and J are TRBV10-3 and TRBJ2-3, with D perhaps TRBD2 (5 bases). The CDR3 has 19 amino acids. V lost 4 bases, J lost 1 base, and 24 bases lay in between. Germline assignment: CDR1 ENHRY and CDR2 SYGVKD. CDR3 amino acids: CAISGSGESTGSGTDTQYF. The CDR3 DNA reads TGTGCCATCAGTGGGTCCGGGGAGAGCACGGGCTCTGGCACAGATACGCAGTATTTT.

Here the CDR3 DNA reads TGTGCCTGGAGTATTACCCGCGGGGCTGAAGCTTTCTTT. As protein: CAWSITRGAEAFF. The chain joins TRBV30 to TRBJ1-1, with unresolved D. The CDR3 runs 13 residues. Germline V CDR1 and CDR2: GTSNPN, SVGIG (reference sequence). V dropped 2 bases and J dropped 6 bases, with 13 bases sitting between them.

The chain links TRBV19 to TRBJ2-1; D may be TRBD1 (6 bases). Trimming stripped 9 bases from V and 6 bases from J, with 9 bases between. Germline-derived CDR1 and CDR2 are LNHDA and SQIVND (reference sequence). The CDR3 spans 11 residues. CDR3 residues: CASGQTNEQFF. The CDR3 coding sequence is TGTGCCAGCGGACAGACCAATGAGCAGTTCTTC.

This chain joins TRBV18 and TRBJ2-7; TRBD2 is a possible D gene (6 bases). This CDR3 has 14 residues. Germline CDR1 reads KGHSH; CDR2 reads LQKENI. Trimming shortened V by 3 bases and J by 1 base, and 10 bases separated the two germline ends. Written as DNA, the CDR3 is TGTGCCAGCTCACCGCGCGGGGCGTCCTACGAGCAGTACTTC. Translated: CASSPRGASYEQYF. Combining the CDR3 with reference TRBV18 and TRBJ2-7 gives the whole variable domain NAGVMQNPRHLVRRRGQEARLRCSPMKGHSHVYWYRQLPEEGLKFMVYLQKENIIDESGMPKERFSAEFPKEGPSILRIQQVVRGDSAAYFCASSPRGASYEQYFGPGTRLTVT.

This clone was observed a single time. The chain joins TRBV7-2 to TRBJ2-7, with 13 positions matching TRBD2. From germline, CDR1 is SGHTA and CDR2 FQGNSA. CDR3 length: 16 residues. With 4 bases clipped from V and 0 bases from J, the junction kept 3 bases outside the gene matches. CDR3 in DNA: TGTGCCAGCAGCTCCTGGACTAGCGGGAGCTCCTACGAGCAGTACTTC. Amino acids: CASSSWTSGSSYEQYF.

The DNA of the CDR3 is TGTGCCAGCTCACCGCAGTTGAACACTGAAGCTTTCTTT. The encoded protein is CASSPQLNTEAFF. The chain has TRBV18 and TRBJ1-1, with unresolved D. The CDR3 length is 13 residues. CDR1 and CDR2 from the germline V gene are KGHSH and LQKENI. Trimming stripped 3 bases from V and 0 bases from J, with 5 bases between.

The CDR3 bases are TGTGCCAGCAGTTACGGGACCGTGGGGGCGGAAGAGCAGTACTTC. It specifies CASSYGTVGAEEQYF. The rearrangement uses TRBV6-5 and TRBJ2-7, with D possibly TRBD1 on 6 matching bases. The CDR3 consists of 15 residues. CDR1 and CDR2 from the germline V gene are MNHEY and SVGAGI. V lost 2 bases and J lost 7, with 18 bases in between.

This clone showed up just once. The chain carries TRBV7-8 and TRBJ2-3; 8 nucleotides agree with TRBD2. Unmatched junction bases numbered 2, after V lost 1 base and J lost 2 bases. CDR1 is SGHVS, CDR2 FQNEAQ, per germline. CDR3 size: 15 residues. The CDR3: CASSLGAGVTDTQYF. The CDR3 nucleotides are TGTGCCAGCAGCTTAGGAGCGGGAGTCACAGATACGCAGTATTTT. The variable domain in full, with the rest retrieved from reference TRBV7-8 and TRBJ2-3, is GAGVSQSPRYKVAKRGQDVALRCDPISGHVSLFWYQQALGQGPEFLTYFQNEAQLDKSGLPSDRFFAERPEGSVSTLKIQRTQQEDSAVYLCASSLGAGVTDTQYFGPGTRLTVL.

J is TRBJ1-1 and V is TRBV12-5; possible D gene TRBD1, 5 bases. CDR3 length: 14 residues. Trimming cost V 9 bases and J 1 base, with 15 bases left between them. In germline, CDR1 is LGHNT, CDR2 FRNRAP. The CDR3 spells CASQPWGENTEAFF. In DNA, the CDR3 is TGTGCTAGCCAACCCTGGGGGGAGAACACTGAAGCTTTCTTT.

The chain has TRBV5-1 and TRBJ1-3, with no clear D. Trimming removed 0 bases at V and 2 bases at J, with 9 bases between. The CDR3 totals 15 residues. Germline V CDR1 and CDR2: SGHRS, YFSETQ. The chain's CDR3 is CASSLDGSAGNTIYF. CDR3 sequence (DNA): TGCGCCAGCAGCTTGGACGGGAGCGCTGGAAACACCATATATTTT.

The chain carries TRBV19 and TRBJ1-5, with no clear D. Germline loops: CDR1 LNHDA, CDR2 SQIVND (reference sequence). The CDR3 spans 14 residues. Trimming removed 8 bases at V and 2 bases at J, with 13 bases between. For the CDR3, the DNA is TGTGCCAGTTCTACCGCCCGTGGCAATCAGCCCCAGCATTTT. It specifies CASSTARGNQPQHF.

The rearrangement uses TRBV11-1 and TRBJ2-1; D may be TRBD2 (6 bases). Trimming stripped 1 base from V and 5 bases from J, with 12 bases between. This CDR3 is built from 15 residues. Germline values: CDR1 SGHAT, CDR2 FQDESV (reference sequence). DNA of the CDR3: TGTGCCAGCAGCTTAGTTGGCGGGAAGAACAATGAGCAGTTCTTC. Protein: CASSLVGGKNNEQFF.

Only a few counts were recorded for this clone. The rearrangement uses TRBV11-2 and TRBJ1-1; D possibly corresponds to TRBD1 (5 bases). With 4 bases removed from V and 6 bases from J, the gap between germline ends came to 15 bases. This CDR3 contains 14 residues. CDR1 is SGHAT and CDR2 is FQNNGV in the germline V gene. For the CDR3, the DNA is TGTGCCAGCAGCTCATGGACGCAGGGTCCTGAAGCTTTCTTT. It yields the protein CASSSWTQGPEAFF.

This chain links TRBV5-4 with TRBJ1-3; no reliable D call. The V gene's germline CDR1 is SGHNT and CDR2 YYREEE (reference sequence). The CDR3 length is 15 residues. The V and J ends lost 3 bases and 1 base respectively, with 11 bases between them. CDR3 coding DNA: TGTGCCAGCAGCTGGGGAGGCAATTCTGGAAACACCATATATTTT. Its translation: CASSWGGNSGNTIYF.

V gene TRBV14 combines with J gene TRBJ2-1, with TRBD2 matching 11 bases. Germline V gene lookup returns CDR1 SGHDN and CDR2 FVKESK. The CDR3 runs to 17 residues. With V trimmed by 3 bases and J by 9 bases, 13 bases remained unmatched. The CDR3 sequence: CASSHRLAGRGAGEQFF. DNA for the CDR3: TGTGCCAGCAGCCACCGACTAGCGGGGAGAGGGGCGGGTGAGCAGTTCTTC.

This clone has more than one count but fewer than ten. The chain couples TRBV6-4 to TRBJ1-2; a possible D gene is TRBD1 (5 bases). Trimming took off 4 bases at V and 1 base at J, with 7 bases between the two ends. The CDR3 spans 13 residues. The germline V gene has CDR1 MRHNA and CDR2 SNTAGT. The CDR3: CASSAGGNYGYTF. In DNA form, the CDR3 reads TGTGCCAGCAGTGCCGGGGGTAACTATGGCTACACCTTC.

This chain connects TRBV14 to TRBJ1-4; D is undetermined. The CDR3 sequence is 16 residues long. In germline, CDR1 is SGHDN, CDR2 FVKESK. V lost 2 bases and J 0 bases, leaving 10 bases between the germline ends. The CDR3 loop reads CASSQFGGATNEKLFF. In nucleotides, the CDR3 is TGTGCCAGCAGCCAATTCGGCGGAGCAACTAATGAAAAACTGTTTTTT.

The gene calls are TRBV28 and TRBJ1-1, with 7 bases matching TRBD1. The CDR3 runs to 16 residues. From germline, CDR1 is MDHEN and CDR2 SYDVKM. V lost 4 bases to trimming and J lost 1 base; unmatched junction nucleotides: 9. This CDR3 is CASSSWLGQPNTEAFF. The CDR3 DNA is TGTGCCAGCAGTTCCTGGCTGGGACAGCCGAACACTGAAGCTTTCTTT. The full variable domain, with the rest looked up from reference TRBV28 and TRBJ1-1, is DVKVTQSSRYLVKRTGEKVFLECVQDMDHENMFWYRQDPGLGLRLIYFSYDVKMKEKGDIPEGYSVSREKKERFSLILESASTNQTSMYLCASSSWLGQPNTEAFFGQGTRLTVV.

The rearrangement uses TRBV6-5 and TRBJ2-2, with 7 bases lining up with TRBD2. Per germline, CDR1 MNHEY and CDR2 SVGAGI. V was pared by 6 bases and J by 3 bases, with 4 bases of the junction left unmatched. This CDR3 region has 14 residues. CDR3 amino acids: CASSREVYTGELFF. CDR3 nucleotides: TGTGCCAGCAGCCGGGAGGTCTACACCGGGGAGCTGTTTTTT.

A few counts support this clone. V usage is TRBV9 and J usage is TRBJ2-2; D possibly corresponds to TRBD2 (5 bases). The CDR3 runs 14 residues. V dropped 0 bases and J dropped 5 bases, with 8 bases sitting between them. Germline-derived CDR1 and CDR2 are SGDLS and YYNGEE. The DNA of the CDR3 is TGTGCCAGCAGCGTAGGACTAAGGACCGGGGAGCTGTTTTTT. Protein product: CASSVGLRTGELFF.

The gene calls are TRBV9 and TRBJ1-6; a weak D match, TRBD1 (5 bases). The CDR3 runs to 15 residues. V was shortened by 0 bases and J by 9 bases, with 13 bases between the two germline ends. CDR1 is SGDLS, CDR2 YYNGEE, per germline. CDR3 nucleotides: TGTGCCAGCAGCGTAGGTCCAGGGTTGATTTCACCCCTCCACTTT. Protein: CASSVGPGLISPLHF.

The chain uses TRBV2 and TRBJ1-5; 7 bases are a match to TRBD1. Per the germline V gene, CDR1 is SNHLY and CDR2 is FYNNEI. There are 17 residues in the CDR3. Trimming at V came to 6 bases and at J to 2 bases, leaving 13 bases not matched to a gene. The CDR3 sequence is CASRYWTGTLGNQPQHF. CDR3 sequence (DNA): TGTGCCAGCAGATATTGGACAGGCACCTTGGGCAATCAGCCCCAGCATTTT.

The chain links TRBV29-1 to TRBJ1-4, with 7 bases identical to TRBD1. Germline loops: CDR1 SQVTM, CDR2 ANQGSEA. The trim removed 5 bases at V and 8 bases at J, leaving 8 bases unmatched. This CDR3 is 13 amino acids long. The CDR3 region has the DNA TGCAGCGTTCAGACAGGGACCGGAGAAAAACTGTTTTTT. Encoded protein: CSVQTGTGEKLFF.

There are a few counts of this clone. This rearrangement joins TRBV28 to TRBJ2-7, with D possibly TRBD1 on 7 matching bases. Trimming took 4 bases from V and 0 from J, leaving 16 bases between them. The CDR3 sequence is 16 residues long. Looked up from germline, CDR1 is MDHEN and CDR2 is SYDVKM. The CDR3 DNA reads TGTGCCAGCAGTTCCCTATCAGGGGGGCTCTCCTACGAGCAGTACTTC. This codes for CASSSLSGGLSYEQYF.

This clone was recorded once. The V and J genes are TRBV28 and TRBJ1-3; a weak D match, TRBD1 (5 bases). Trimming took off 5 bases at V and 2 bases at J, with 25 bases between the two ends. Germline loops: CDR1 MDHEN, CDR2 SYDVKM. CDR3 length: 19 amino acids. CDR3: CASSNPRTNWGRAGNTIYF. CDR3 sequence (DNA): TGTGCCAGCAGTAACCCGAGGACGAACTGGGGCAGAGCTGGAAACACCATATATTTT.